A single T cell receptor beta chain is shown here with its context. This sample was included in a study of blood T cell repertoires in COVID-19. V was pared by 2 bases and J by 7 bases, with 13 bases of the junction left unmatched. Germline V gene sequence: CDR1 MNHNS, CDR2 SASEGT. The CDR3 totals 16 residues. TCRdb keeps only in-frame clones here, not all; method: immunoSEQ multiplex PCR. The sample carries about 28,000 clones, more than 65% recorded once. The chain joins TRBV6-1 to TRBJ1-1; 7 nucleotides align to TRBD1. This sequence was found in an older woman with acute or convalescent COVID-19. The sample consisted of peripheral blood. The CDR3 reads CASSEPGDAQGIEAFF. The CDR3, as DNA: TGTGCCAGCAGTGAACCTGGGGACGCACAGGGGATTGAAGCTTTCTTT.